This TCR beta chain derives from a study of T cell responses to AZD1222 COVID-19 vaccine. Study-wide results and limits: Females made up more of the donors, who were largely white British, and clonal diversity may have come out too low.

Germline V gene data show CDR1 as LNHDA and CDR2 as SQIVND (reference sequence). CDR3 length: 16 residues. Losses at the gene ends were 4 bases for V and 9 bases for J; bases not matched to a gene: 9. The method was immunoSEQ multiplex PCR; TCRdb's version includes in-frame clones alone and lacks a portion of them. The repertoire holds approximately 120,000 clones, with 88% as singletons. Details on this clone: Its antigen is not known.

The material sequenced was peripheral blood, taken on day 0 of AZD1222 vaccination. The J gene is TRBJ1-6, the V gene TRBV19, with 10 bases matching TRBD1. This clonotype was sampled from an adult in good health. CDR3: CASSTRDRGKGSPLHF. The CDR3, as DNA: TGTGCCAGTAGTACCCGGGACAGGGGAAAGGGTTCACCCCTCCACTTT. Full variable domain (rest looked up from reference TRBV19 and TRBJ1-6): DGGITQSPKYLFRKEGQNVTLSCEQNLNHDAMYWYRQDPGQGLRLIYYSQIVNDFQKGDIAEGYSVSREKKESFPLTVTSAQKNPTAFYLCASSTRDRGKGSPLHFGNGTRLTVT.